The next 15 T cell receptor beta chains were all read from a single sample in a study of blood T cells in healthy people across ages (dated by TCRdb to between 2014 and 2017). Library preparation was by 5' RACE. These reads were obtained on an Illumina HiSeq 2500. A second PCR of roughly 7 to 12 cycles was run with a J-beta primer mix and a sample-barcoded 5' primer. TCRdb applied fastp at Q25 and MiXCR to the public reads, then kept only in-frame beta chains. Each entry merges the rows of one CDR3 protein and shows their most common DNA and genes. The sample table shows 2 million or so distinct CDR3 sequences, and about 50% are seen once. Together, the top ten hold more than 2% of the sample. The sample taken for sequencing was blood. Receptors originate from a woman between 40 and 55 years old in good health.

This clonotype was seen only once. CDR3 sequence (DNA): TGTGCCAGCAGTCGGATAGGCGGGGGTACCCGAGATACGCAGTATTTT. It translates to CASSRIGGGTRDTQYF. The V gene is TRBV6-2 or TRBV6-3, the J gene TRBJ2-3; 7 nucleotides agree with TRBD2. The trim removed 5 bases at V and 5 bases at J, leaving 13 bases unmatched. Germline CDR1 reads MNHEY; CDR2 reads SVGEGT. CDR3 length: 16 amino acids.

With respect to this clonotype: A much larger clonotype is one base distant, so this may be a read error. As DNA, the CDR3 is TGCAGCGTTGGACAGACAGGTTCAGCCAAAAACATTCAGTACTTC. Translated, it gives CSVGQTGSAKNIQYF. This chain connects TRBV29-1 to TRBJ2-4, with D maybe TRBD1 (6 bases). The V gene's germline CDR1 is SQVTM and CDR2 ANQGSEA. The CDR3 has 15 amino acids. Trimming removed 4 bases at V and 0 bases at J, with 13 bases between.

The count of this clonotype is one. This chain links TRBV29-1 with TRBJ1-4; no reliable D call. Germline V lookup: CDR1 SQVTM, CDR2 ANQGSEA. The CDR3 spans 13 residues. Between the trimmed V and J ends, which lost 4 bases and 8 bases, there was a span of 14 bases. The CDR3 sequence is CSVAGPLREKLFF. In DNA form, the CDR3 reads TGCAGCGTTGCCGGGCCCCTGAGAGAAAAACTGTTTTTT.

V gene TRBV5-1 combines with J gene TRBJ1-1; the D gene is possibly TRBD1 (6 bases). The V and J ends lost 5 bases and 1 base respectively, with 12 bases between them. The length of the CDR3 is 14 residues. Looked up from germline, CDR1 is SGHRS and CDR2 is YFSETQ. For the CDR3, the DNA is TGCGCCAGCAGTCGTGTAGGGGGGAACACTGAAGCTTTCTTT. Translating it yields CASSRVGGNTEAFF.

V usage is TRBV4-2 and J usage is TRBJ2-4; 10 positions agree with TRBD1. The CDR3 is made up of 15 amino acids. CDR1 LGHNA and CDR2 YNFKEQ come from the germline V gene. Unmatched junction bases numbered 6, after V lost 1 base and J lost 9 bases. The CDR3 DNA sequence: TGTGCCAGCAGCCAAGCCCCGGACAGGGGGGGCATTCAGTACTTC. Amino acids: CASSQAPDRGGIQYF.

This CDR3 reads CASSAGRLIQETQYF. The CDR3 coding sequence is TGCGCCAGCAGCGCTGGACGGCTAATTCAAGAGACCCAGTACTTC. The chain employs TRBV5-1 and TRBJ2-4; no definite D call. Gene TRBJ2-5 matches the end of the DNA better, so the J call may be wrong. CDR3 size: 15 residues. Per germline, CDR1 SGHRS and CDR2 YFSETQ.

CDR3 in DNA: TGTGCCAGCTCGGGACGGGTGGGCAATCAGCCCCAGCATTTT. It is translated as CASSGRVGNQPQHF. J is TRBJ1-5 and V is TRBV6-6; D possibly corresponds to TRBD1 (5 bases). Per germline, CDR1 MNHNY and CDR2 SVGAGI (reference sequence). Trimming took 8 bases from V and 2 from J, leaving 13 bases between them. CDR3 length: 14 amino acids.

There are a few counts of this clonotype. This chain connects TRBV7-2 to TRBJ2-1, with D unclear. CDR1 SGHTA and CDR2 FQGNSA come from the germline V gene. The CDR3 contains 13 residues. V was shortened by 0 bases and J by 8 bases, with 8 bases between the two germline ends. In nucleotides, the CDR3 is TGTGCCAGCAGCTTAGCGTATATCTATGAGCAGTTCTTC. It yields the protein CASSLAYIYEQFF.

The gene calls are TRBV20-1 and TRBJ2-7; D gene uncertain. This CDR3 spans 10 amino acids. Trimming took off 6 bases at V and 5 bases at J, with 8 bases between the two ends. CDR1 DFQATT and CDR2 SNEGSKA come from the germline V gene (reference sequence). This CDR3 is CSANRDEQYF. DNA of the CDR3: TGCAGTGCCAATCGGGACGAGCAGTACTTC.

This clonotype has more than one count but fewer than ten. This chain uses TRBV7-9 with TRBJ2-3, with a tentative D call TRBD1 (6 bases). Germline V gives CDR1 SEHNR, CDR2 FQNEAQ (reference sequence). V lost 2 bases and J 10 bases, leaving 10 bases between the germline ends. This CDR3 comprises 12 residues. As DNA, the CDR3 is TGTGCCAGCAGCTTACAGGGGTGGGCGCAGTATTTT. As protein: CASSLQGWAQYF.

The chain is built from TRBV20-1 and TRBJ2-3; the D call may be TRBD1 or TRBD2 (6 bases each). The CDR3 length is 16 residues. Germline assignment: CDR1 DFQATT and CDR2 SNEGSKA (reference sequence). V was trimmed by 6 bases and J by 3 bases, leaving 22 bases between them. Written as DNA, the CDR3 is TGCAGTGCGGACAGTAGAATAGCGGCGGGAACAGATACGCAGTATTTT. It yields the protein CSADSRIAAGTDTQYF.

The chain joins TRBV6-2 or TRBV6-3 to TRBJ2-4; 8 positions match TRBD1. Germline CDR1 reads MNHEY; CDR2 reads SVGEGT. J was trimmed by 0 bases and V by 7 bases; bases with no gene match: 11. The CDR3 loop spans 17 amino acids. The CDR3 region is CASTTPRGRLAKNIQYF. The DNA of the CDR3 is TGTGCCAGCACTACACCCAGGGGGCGCTTAGCCAAAAACATTCAGTACTTC.

V usage is TRBV11-2 and J usage is TRBJ1-1, with D unclear. Germline CDR1 SGHAT, CDR2 FQNNGV. The CDR3 is 13 amino acids. V lost 7 bases and J lost 4, with 13 bases in between. The chain's CDR3 is CASTATGITEAFF. The DNA for the CDR3 is TGTGCCAGCACCGCTACGGGGATCACTGAAGCTTTCTTT.

The rearrangement links TRBV2 to TRBJ2-5; D is possibly TRBD2 (6 bases). V was clipped by 2 bases and J by 11 bases, with 24 bases between them. CDR3 length: 16 amino acids. CDR1 is SNHLY, CDR2 FYNNEI, per germline. Written as DNA, the CDR3 is TGTGCCAGCAGTGAACGAATCGCTACAGAGGGTCGGGAGCAGTACTTC. It yields the protein CASSERIATEGREQYF. The full variable domain, its missing parts supplied by reference TRBV2 and TRBJ2-5, is EPEVTQTPSHQVTQMGQEVILRCVPISNHLYFYWYRQILGQKVEFLVSFYNNEISEKSEIFDDQFSVERPDGSNFTLKIRSTKLEDSAMYFCASSERIATEGREQYFGPGTRLLVL.

In this sample, this clonotype turned up once. The CDR3 sequence is CSAYPGQGGYGYTF. CDR3 DNA sequence: TGCAGTGCCTACCCGGGACAGGGAGGGTATGGCTACACCTTC. The rearrangement links TRBV20-1 to TRBJ1-2; 9 bases match TRBD1. After removal of 6 bases from V and 5 bases from J, the junction contained 10 bases not matched to a gene. Germline-derived CDR1 and CDR2 are DFQATT and SNEGSKA (reference sequence). CDR3 length: 14 residues.